The present T cell receptor (beta chain) was sequenced within a study of blood T cell repertoires in COVID-19. Study-wide background: Material from acute and convalescent COVID-19 was sourced from the United States, Italy and Spain.

Authors' data handling: How many nucleated cells were present was estimated from reference gene primer amplification. The table came from immunoSEQ multiplex PCR; TCRdb's copy has only in-frame clones and leaves some out. V and J calls and clone size are as listed in that table; D and trimming were resolved from the DNA. The table records 200,000 to 300,000 clones, less than 90% of them present only once. Trimming took 4 bases from V and 1 from J; bases not matched to a gene: 2. Germline CDR1 reads GTSNPN; CDR2 reads SVGIG (reference sequence). This CDR3 contains 13 residues. A single count supports this clone.

The chain has TRBV30 and TRBJ1-1; TRBD1 agrees at 8 bases. What was sequenced was peripheral blood. The receptor's source is a man in his thirties or forties with active or convalescent COVID-19. CDR3 loop: CAWMTGENTEAFF. The CDR3 DNA is TGTGCCTGGATGACAGGGGAGAACACTGAAGCTTTCTTT.